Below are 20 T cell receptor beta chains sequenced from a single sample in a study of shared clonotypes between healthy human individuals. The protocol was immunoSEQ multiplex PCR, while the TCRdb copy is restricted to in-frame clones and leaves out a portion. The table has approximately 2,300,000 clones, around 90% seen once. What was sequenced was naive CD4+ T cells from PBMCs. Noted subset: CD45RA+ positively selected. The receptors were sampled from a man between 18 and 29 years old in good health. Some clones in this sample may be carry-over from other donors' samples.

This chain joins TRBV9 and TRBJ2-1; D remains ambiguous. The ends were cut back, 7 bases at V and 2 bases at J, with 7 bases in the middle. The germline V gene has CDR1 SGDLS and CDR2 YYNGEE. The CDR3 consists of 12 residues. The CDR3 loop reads CASGLAYNEQFF. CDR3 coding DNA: TGTGCCAGCGGCCTGGCCTACAATGAGCAGTTCTTC.

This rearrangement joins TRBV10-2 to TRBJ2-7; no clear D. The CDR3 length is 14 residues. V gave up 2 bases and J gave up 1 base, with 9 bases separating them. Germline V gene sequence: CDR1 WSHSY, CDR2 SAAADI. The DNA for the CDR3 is TGCGCCAGCAGTGAGATTGGAGCTTCCTACGAGCAGTACTTC. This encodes CASSEIGASYEQYF.

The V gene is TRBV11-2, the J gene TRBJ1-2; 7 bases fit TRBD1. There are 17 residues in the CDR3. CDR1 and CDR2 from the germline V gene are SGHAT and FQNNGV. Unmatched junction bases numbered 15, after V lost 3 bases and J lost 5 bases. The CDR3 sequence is CASSFTAGQVPSYGYTF. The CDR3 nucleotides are TGTGCCAGCAGCTTTACGGCAGGACAGGTACCATCTTATGGCTACACCTTC.

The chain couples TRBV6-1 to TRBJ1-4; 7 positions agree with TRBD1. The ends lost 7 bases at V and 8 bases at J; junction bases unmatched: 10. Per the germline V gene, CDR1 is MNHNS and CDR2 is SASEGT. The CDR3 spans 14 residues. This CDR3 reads CASTNSQGGEKLFF. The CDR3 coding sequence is TGTGCCAGCACTAATAGTCAGGGGGGGGAAAAACTGTTTTTT.

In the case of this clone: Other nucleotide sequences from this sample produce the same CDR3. The CDR3: CASRLDGNYGYTF. CDR3 DNA: TGTGCCAGCAGACTGGACGGTAACTATGGCTACACCTTC. The V call is TRBV6-5, the J call TRBJ1-2; D unresolved. The CDR3 contains 13 residues. The germline V gene has CDR1 MNHEY and CDR2 SVGAGI. Trimming pared 6 bases from V and 1 base from J, leaving 9 bases between.

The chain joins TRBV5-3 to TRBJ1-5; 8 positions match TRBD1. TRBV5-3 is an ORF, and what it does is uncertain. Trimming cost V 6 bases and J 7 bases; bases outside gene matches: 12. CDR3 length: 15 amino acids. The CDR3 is CARTQTDREEQPQHF. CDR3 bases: TGTGCCAGAACCCAAACGGACAGGGAGGAGCAGCCCCAGCATTTT.

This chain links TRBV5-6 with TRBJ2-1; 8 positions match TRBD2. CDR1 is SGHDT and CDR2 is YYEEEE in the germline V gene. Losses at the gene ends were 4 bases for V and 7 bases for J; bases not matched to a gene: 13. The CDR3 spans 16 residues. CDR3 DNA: TGTGCCAGCAGCCCCTCGGGGCTAGCGGGTTTAAATGAGCAGTTCTTC. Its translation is CASSPSGLAGLNEQFF.

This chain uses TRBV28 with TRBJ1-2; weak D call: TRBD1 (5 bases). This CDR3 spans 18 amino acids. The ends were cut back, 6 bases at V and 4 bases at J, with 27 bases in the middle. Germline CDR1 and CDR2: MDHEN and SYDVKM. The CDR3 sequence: CASRSSSAYPGLVYGYTF. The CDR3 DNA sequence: TGTGCCAGCAGGTCCTCCTCCGCTTACCCGGGACTGGTCTATGGCTACACCTTC.

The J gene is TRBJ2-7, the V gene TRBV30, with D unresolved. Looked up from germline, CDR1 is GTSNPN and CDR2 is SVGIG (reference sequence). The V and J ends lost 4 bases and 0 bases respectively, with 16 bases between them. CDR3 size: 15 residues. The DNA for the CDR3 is TGTGCCTGGAAGTTATGTCTGAGTTTCTCCTACGAGCAGTACTTC. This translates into CAWKLCLSFSYEQYF.

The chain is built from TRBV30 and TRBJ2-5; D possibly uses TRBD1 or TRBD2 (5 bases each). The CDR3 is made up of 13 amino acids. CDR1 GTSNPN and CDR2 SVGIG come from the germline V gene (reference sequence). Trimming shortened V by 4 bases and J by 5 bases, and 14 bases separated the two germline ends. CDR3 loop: CAWNWGIQETQYF. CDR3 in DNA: TGTGCCTGGAATTGGGGGATTCAGGAGACCCAGTACTTC.

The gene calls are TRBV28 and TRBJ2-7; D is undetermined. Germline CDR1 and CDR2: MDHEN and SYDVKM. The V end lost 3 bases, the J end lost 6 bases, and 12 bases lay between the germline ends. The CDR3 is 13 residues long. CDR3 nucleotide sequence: TGTGCCAGCAGTTTCCTGCCGGTTGGCGAGCAGTACTTC. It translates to CASSFLPVGEQYF.

The CDR3 DNA reads as TGTGCCAGCAGCTCGCCAGCACAATATACGCAGTATTTT. Translating gives CASSSPAQYTQYF. The chain combines TRBV5-6 with TRBJ2-3; D uncertain. Germline assignment: CDR1 SGHDT and CDR2 YYEEEE. The CDR3 consists of 13 residues. Trimming shortened V by 3 bases and J by 7 bases, and 12 bases separated the two germline ends. Using reference TRBV5-6 and TRBJ2-3 for the parts outside the CDR3, the full variable domain is DAGVTQSPTHLIKTRGQQVTLRCSPKSGHDTVSWYQQALGQGPQFIFQYYEEEERQRGNFPDRFSGHQFPNYSSELNVNALLLGDSALYLCASSSPAQYTQYFGPGTRLTVL.

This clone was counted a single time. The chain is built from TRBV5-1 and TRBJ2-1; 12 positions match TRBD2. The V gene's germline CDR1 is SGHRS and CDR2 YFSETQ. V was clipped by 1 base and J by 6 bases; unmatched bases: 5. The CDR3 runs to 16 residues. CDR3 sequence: CASSLKLAGGANEQFF. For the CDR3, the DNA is TGCGCCAGCAGCTTGAAACTAGCGGGAGGAGCCAATGAGCAGTTCTTC.

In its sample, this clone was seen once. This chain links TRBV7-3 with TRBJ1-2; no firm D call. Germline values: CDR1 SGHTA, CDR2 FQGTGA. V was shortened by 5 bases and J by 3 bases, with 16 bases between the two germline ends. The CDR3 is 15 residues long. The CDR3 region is CASSPTVGSYYGYTF. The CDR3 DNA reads TGTGCCAGCAGCCCCACCGTCGGCAGCTACTATGGCTACACCTTC.

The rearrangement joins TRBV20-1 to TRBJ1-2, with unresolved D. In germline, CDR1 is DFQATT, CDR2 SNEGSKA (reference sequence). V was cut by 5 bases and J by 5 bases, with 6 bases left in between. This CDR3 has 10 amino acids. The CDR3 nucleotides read TGCAGTGCTGGGAGATATGGCTACACCTTC. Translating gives CSAGRYGYTF.

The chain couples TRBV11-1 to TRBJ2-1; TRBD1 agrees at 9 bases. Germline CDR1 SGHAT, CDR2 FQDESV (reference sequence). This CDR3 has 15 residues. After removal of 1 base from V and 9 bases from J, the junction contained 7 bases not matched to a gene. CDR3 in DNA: TGTGCCAGCAGCTTAGAGACAGGGGGTCTGAGTGAGCAGTTCTTC. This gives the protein CASSLETGGLSEQFF.

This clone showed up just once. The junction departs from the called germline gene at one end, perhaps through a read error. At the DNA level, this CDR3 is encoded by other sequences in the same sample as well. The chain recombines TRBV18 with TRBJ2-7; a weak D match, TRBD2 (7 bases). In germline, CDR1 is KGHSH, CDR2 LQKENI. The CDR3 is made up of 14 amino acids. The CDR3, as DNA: TGTGCCAGCTCGCCACGTGAGGGGGGGTACGAGCAGTACTTC. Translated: CASSPREGGYEQYF.

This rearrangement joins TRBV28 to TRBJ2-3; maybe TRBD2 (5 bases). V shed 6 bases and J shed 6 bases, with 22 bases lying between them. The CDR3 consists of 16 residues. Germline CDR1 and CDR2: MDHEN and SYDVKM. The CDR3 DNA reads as TGTGCCAGCAGCCGACTAAGCGGAGCTTTTTTTGATACGCAGTATTTT. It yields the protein CASSRLSGAFFDTQYF.

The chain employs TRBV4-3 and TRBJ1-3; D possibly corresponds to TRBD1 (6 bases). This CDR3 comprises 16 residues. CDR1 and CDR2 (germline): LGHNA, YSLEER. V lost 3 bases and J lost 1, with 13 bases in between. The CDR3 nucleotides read TGCGCCAGCAGCCACCGATACAGGGAATCTGGAAACACCATATATTTT. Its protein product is CASSHRYRESGNTIYF.

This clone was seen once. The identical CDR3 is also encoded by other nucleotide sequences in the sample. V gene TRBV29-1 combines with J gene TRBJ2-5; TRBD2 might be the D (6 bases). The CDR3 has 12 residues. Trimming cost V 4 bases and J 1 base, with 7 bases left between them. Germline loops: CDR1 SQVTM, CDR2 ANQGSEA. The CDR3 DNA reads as TGCAGCGTTGCCGGGGGCCAAGAGACCCAGTACTTC. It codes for CSVAGGQETQYF.